The TCR beta chain described here comes from a study of T cell changes during pregnancy in multiple sclerosis. Sequenced by immunoSEQ multiplex PCR; TCRdb stores in-frame clones only, minus some. Of more than 15,000 clones listed, about four fifths are singletons. The CDR3 runs 16 residues. J lost 6 bases, V lost 1 base, and 10 bases had no gene match. Germline V gives CDR1 SGHRS, CDR2 YFSETQ. The sequence came from a female donor in good health, enrolled as a control in a pregnancy study. The rearrangement uses TRBV5-1 and TRBJ2-3, with 8 bases matching TRBD2. Sequences were derived from CD8+ T cells from peripheral blood mononuclear cells, sampled in the third trimester of pregnancy. The CDR3 protein is CASSLRLAPSGDTQYF. The CDR3 DNA sequence: TGCGCCAGCAGCTTGCGACTAGCGCCCAGTGGGGATACGCAGTATTTT. Filled out from reference TRBV5-1 and TRBJ2-3, the complete variable domain reads KAGVTQTPRYLIKTRGQQVTLSCSPISGHRSVSWYQQTPGQGLQFLFEYFSETQRNKGNFPGRFSGRQFSNSRSEMNVSTLELGDSALYLCASSLRLAPSGDTQYFGPGTRLTVL.